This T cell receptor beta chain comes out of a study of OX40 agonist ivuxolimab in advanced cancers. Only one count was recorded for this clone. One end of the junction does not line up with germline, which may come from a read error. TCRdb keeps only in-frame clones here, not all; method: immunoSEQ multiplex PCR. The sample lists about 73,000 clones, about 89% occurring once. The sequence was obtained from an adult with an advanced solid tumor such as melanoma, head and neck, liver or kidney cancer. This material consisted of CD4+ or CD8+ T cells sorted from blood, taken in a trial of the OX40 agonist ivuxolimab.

The chain's CDR3 is CASSLTDTKAFF. The DNA for the CDR3 is TGTGCCAGCAGTTTGACGGACACTAAAGCTTTCTTT. This sequence joins TRBV28 and TRBJ1-1, with D perhaps matching TRBD1 (5 bases). Germline CDR1 is MDHEN and CDR2 is SYDVKM. The CDR3 contains 12 residues.